The 8 T cell receptor beta chains below all came from one sample that was sequenced in a study of response to subunit inactivated influenza vaccine. TCRdb independently ran MiXCR on the RT-PCR reads; one entry per CDR3 protein. The data show around 500,000 distinct CDR3 sequences, approximately 11% seen once. Sequenced material: PBMCs from blood, taken roughly 6 weeks after vaccination. The receptors derive from a man aged 50-59 years who received an inactivated influenza vaccine.

This clonotype has ten or more counts. The chain links TRBV7-9 to TRBJ2-3; D is uncertain. The length of the CDR3 is 13 residues. The ends were cut back, 4 bases at V and 10 bases at J, with 15 bases in the middle. CDR1 and CDR2 (germline): SEHNR, FQNEAQ (reference sequence). The CDR3 DNA reads TGTGCCAGCAGCTCTGTCGCTAGAGAACCGCAGTATTTT. Its translation is CASSSVAREPQYF.

This clonotype has ten or more counts. J is TRBJ2-1 and V is TRBV7-6; 8 nucleotides line up with TRBD2. Looked up from germline, CDR1 is SGHVS and CDR2 is FNYEAQ. With 3 bases clipped from V and 1 base from J, the junction kept 5 bases outside the gene matches. The CDR3 covers 16 residues. CDR3 coding DNA: TGTGCCAGCAGCTTTCGGGCTAGCGGGTCCTACAATGAGCAGTTCTTC. This gives the protein CASSFRASGSYNEQFF.

The rearrangement links TRBV29-1 to TRBJ1-2; no reliable D call. Trimming took off 6 bases at V and 4 bases at J, with 9 bases between the two ends. The CDR3 is 11 amino acids. The V gene's germline CDR1 is SQVTM and CDR2 ANQGSEA. CDR3 in amino acids: CSVAGSYGYTF. The CDR3 DNA reads as TGCAGCGTCGCCGGCTCCTATGGCTACACCTTC.

This sequence joins TRBV7-9 and TRBJ2-1; 9 bases match TRBD1. V trimming: 7 bases; J trimming: 5 bases; junction bases outside the gene matches: 6. From germline, CDR1 is SEHNR and CDR2 FQNEAQ (reference sequence). The length of the CDR3 is 14 residues. This chain's CDR3 is CASNSGTGHNEQFF. The CDR3 bases are TGTGCCAGCAACTCCGGGACAGGGCACAATGAGCAGTTCTTC.

This clonotype was seen a handful of times. The CDR3 is CASSSSPFLREADQPQHF. The DNA of the CDR3 is TGTGCCAGCAGTTCCTCTCCATTCCTCAGGGAAGCTGATCAGCCCCAGCATTTT. The chain couples TRBV6-5 to TRBJ1-5; D is perhaps TRBD1 (5 bases). CDR1 is MNHEY and CDR2 is SVGAGI in the germline V gene. V was clipped by 4 bases and J by 5 bases, with 24 bases between them. The CDR3 covers 18 residues.

The V gene is TRBV7-3, the J gene TRBJ2-3; tentative D call: TRBD2 (7 bases). The CDR3 length is 15 residues. V lost 8 bases and J lost 6, with 21 bases in between. The V gene's germline CDR1 is SGHTA and CDR2 FQGTGA. This CDR3 reads CASSRGGLSRDTQYF. CDR3 DNA: TGTGCCAGCTCGAGGGGGGGACTGTCGCGGGATACGCAGTATTTT.

The chain joins TRBV7-9 to TRBJ1-5, with a tentative D call TRBD1 (5 bases). Germline-derived CDR1 and CDR2 are SEHNR and FQNEAQ (reference sequence). This CDR3 has 16 amino acids. The germline V and J ends were trimmed by 1 base and 0 bases, with 10 bases remaining between them. The CDR3 region has the DNA TGTGCCAGCAGCTTAGGACAGTCTAATAGCAATCAGCCCCAGCATTTT. It specifies CASSLGQSNSNQPQHF.

This clonotype was counted many times. The DNA for the CDR3 is TGTGCCAGCAGCTTTTGGCGGGGGGTCAACAATGAGCAGTTCTTC. Translation: CASSFWRGVNNEQFF. The chain combines TRBV7-2 with TRBJ2-1; 8 bases match TRBD2. The CDR3 is 15 residues long. Germline values: CDR1 SGHTA, CDR2 FQGNSA. J lost 5 bases, V lost 3 bases, and 6 bases had no gene match. Filled out from reference TRBV7-2 and TRBJ2-1, the complete variable domain reads GAGVSQSPSNKVTEKGKDVELRCDPISGHTALYWYRQSLGQGLEFLIYFQGNSAPDKSGLPSDRFSAERTGGSVSTLTIQRTQQEDSAVYLCASSFWRGVNNEQFFGPGTRLTVL.